This paragraph covers one TCR beta chain sequence. This clone has just a few counts. The specificity of this receptor is unknown. There are no base qualities to consult, and no much larger clone falls within one base. The method behind the library was the immunoSEQ multiplex PCR assay. This immuneACCESS table, as held by TCRdb, lists in-frame sequences with V and J called but not all clones. Of the missing ones, under half trace to an unresolved V gene in checked studies; the others have no known cause. In all, the sample holds around 50,000 clones, and about 91% of those were seen once. The ten largest clones add up to roughly 1.2% of the sample. Reading from cysteine to phenylalanine, the CDR3 counts 12 amino acids. Only CDR3 DNA remains: 36 bases, in frame from the first base. Via the germline V gene, CDR1 is SGDLS and CDR2 YYNGEE. The V end loses 3 bases and the J end loses 6 bases, and a stretch of 9 bases separates them.

The data are from a study of T cell changes during pregnancy in multiple sclerosis (dated by TCRdb to between 2017 and 2020). For the study in its entirety: In women with multiple sclerosis, the researchers looked at how the T cell repertoire shifted as pregnancy progressed.

The sample was peripheral blood, taken after pregnancy. This sequence was found in a female donor in good health, enrolled as a control in a pregnancy study. The chain is encoded by TRBV9 joined to TRBJ1-2; the D gene cannot be named for sure. The nucleotide sequence reads as follows: TGTGCCAGCAGCGCGGGATACGATGGCTACACCTTC. Its product reads: CASSAGYDGYTF.